The rows below give T cell receptor beta chains drawn from one sample of a study of cytomegalovirus exposure and HLA in healthy donors. Sequenced by immunoSEQ multiplex PCR; TCRdb stores in-frame clones only, minus some. The table lists about 120,000 clones, roughly 80% of them singletons. The sample taken for sequencing was PBMCs. The receptor set was obtained from a man aged 25 to 40 in good health and CMV-seronegative. The CDR3 runs from the conserved cysteine through the conserved F or W. D genes are given only for firm matches. Size values are once, few and many counts, or a class for expanded clones, and some rows have none.

V	J	D	size	CDR3	DNA
TRBV5-1	TRBJ2-7	TRBD2	few	CASSLGGGSEQYF	TGCGCCAGCAGCTTGGGCGGGGGGTCCGAGCAGTACTTC
TRBV28	TRBJ2-5	TRBD2	.	CASSKLAGSPMGDF	TGTGCCAGCAGCAAACTAGCGGGTTCACCCATGGGAGACTTC
TRBV6-1	TRBJ1-5	TRBD1	.	CASSPTGGLGQPQHF	TGTGCCAGCAGCCCGACAGGGGGCTTGGGTCAGCCCCAGCATTTT
TRBV28	TRBJ2-7	TRBD1	.	CASSFGTDYEQYF	TGTGCCAGCAGTTTCGGGACAGACTACGAGCAGTACTTC
TRBV2	TRBJ1-1	.	.	CATRVQNTEAFF	TGTGCCACACGGGTACAGAACACTGAAGCTTTCTTT
TRBV5-6	TRBJ1-1	.	.	CASRGGQFTEAFF	TGTGCCAGCAGGGGCGGACAGTTCACTGAAGCTTTCTTT
TRBV6-5	TRBJ1-1	.	once	CASSPGRGTEAFF	TGTGCCAGCAGCCCGGGGCGGGGGACTGAAGCTTTCTTT
TRBV4-2	TRBJ2-1	TRBD2	.	CASRMTSGGAYNEQFF	TGTGCCAGCAGAATGACTAGCGGGGGGGCCTACAATGAGCAGTTCTTC
TRBV7-2	TRBJ2-3	TRBD2	.	CATARQRGGSDTQYF	TGTGCCACCGCTCGCCAGCGGGGGGGGTCAGATACGCAGTATTTT
TRBV19	TRBJ1-4	TRBD1	once	CASGDRGREKLFF	TGTGCCAGTGGCGACAGGGGAAGGGAAAAACTGTTTTTT
TRBV5-6	TRBJ2-3	.	.	CASSLVGGARTDTQYF	TGTGCCAGCAGCTTGGTAGGGGGGGCGCGCACAGATACGCAGTATTTT
TRBV28	TRBJ1-1	.	.	CASSYSAGLNTEAFF	TGTGCCAGCAGTTATTCGGCAGGCTTGAACACTGAAGCTTTCTTT
TRBV6-5	TRBJ1-5	TRBD1	.	CASSLGQGAVIQPQHF	TGTGCCAGCAGTTTGGGACAGGGGGCCGTAATTCAGCCCCAGCATTTT
TRBV11-2	TRBJ2-5	TRBD1	.	CASSLGDSSNKQYF	TGTGCCAGCAGCTTAGGGGACAGTTCGAACAAGCAGTACTTC
TRBV5-1	TRBJ2-3	.	.	CASSSSAGIGTDTQYF	TGCGCCAGCAGCAGCTCGGCGGGGATCGGGACAGATACGCAGTATTTT
TRBV5-1	TRBJ2-1	TRBD2	.	CASSLVLAGTERGTFF	TGCGCCAGCAGCTTGGTACTAGCGGGGACGGAACGGGGCACGTTCTTC
TRBV25-1	TRBJ2-5	TRBD1	.	CASGRQGAGETQYF	TGTGCCAGCGGGCGACAGGGGGCCGGGGAGACCCAGTACTTC
TRBV5-6	TRBJ1-5	.	.	CAVTRGGDNSNQPQHF	TGTGCCGTGACCCGGGGGGGCGACAATAGCAATCAGCCCCAGCATTTT
TRBV2	TRBJ1-6	TRBD1	.	CASSETVARGLNNSPLHF	TGTGCCAGCAGTGAAACGGTGGCCAGGGGGCTTAATAATTCACCCCTCCACTTT
TRBV9	TRBJ1-1	TRBD1	.	CASSVGMTGIMNTEAFF	TGTGCCAGCAGCGTAGGAATGACAGGGATCATGAACACTGAAGCTTTCTTT
TRBV6-4	TRBJ2-3	.	.	CASSDSITGTTDTQYF	TGTGCCAGCAGTGACTCGATTACAGGGACGACAGATACGCAGTATTTT
TRBV6-5	TRBJ2-7	TRBD2	.	CASSYVLGGKGEQYF	TGTGCCAGCAGTTATGTACTCGGGGGGAAGGGGGAGCAGTACTTC
TRBV4-3	TRBJ2-7	.	.	CASSQDMAGMDEQYF	TGCGCCAGCAGCCAAGATATGGCAGGGATGGACGAGCAGTACTTC
TRBV18	TRBJ1-5	TRBD1	.	CASSPGQGGQPQHF	TGTGCCAGCTCACCGGGACAGGGGGGTCAGCCCCAGCATTTT
TRBV9	TRBJ2-7	TRBD1	.	CASSPRDSTYEQYF	TGTGCCAGCAGCCCCCGGGACAGCACCTACGAGCAGTACTTC
TRBV6-1	TRBJ1-1	TRBD1	.	CASTTDRGLNTEAFF	TGTGCCAGCACCACGGACAGGGGTTTGAACACTGAAGCTTTCTTT
TRBV4-3	TRBJ1-2	.	.	CASSQDTGRGIYGYTF	TGCGCCAGCAGCCAAGATACCGGGAGGGGCATCTATGGCTACACCTTC
TRBV10-2	TRBJ2-7	TRBD1	.	CASSLGQGYEQYF	TGCGCCAGCAGCCTTGGACAGGGCTACGAGCAGTACTTC